Listed below are T cell receptor beta chains from one sample, sequenced in a study of blood T cell repertoires in COVID-19. Data came from immunoSEQ multiplex PCR; TCRdb stores just in-frame clones and leaves some out. Found here are almost 200,000 clones, roughly nine tenths of them singletons; the top ten hold 0.75% to 0.95%. Sequenced: peripheral blood. The receptor source for this set is a woman in her sixties or seventies with acute or convalescent COVID-19. Both conserved end residues are part of each CDR3. Each record gives: J gene, V gene, clone size, D gene, CDR3 length, CDR3 protein, CDR3 DNA. The D gene is left open where the match is weak. Some rows mark clone size as missing; the rest say once, few, many or name a class of expanded clone.

TRBJ2-2 | TRBV7-9 | . | . | 15 | CASSLESVGSGELFF | TGTGCCAGCAGCTTAGAGTCAGTCGGGTCCGGGGAGCTGTTTTTT
TRBJ1-5 | TRBV28 | . | . | 13 | CASSRDLVQPQHF | TGTGCCAGCAGCCGCGACTTGGTTCAGCCCCAGCATTTT
TRBJ2-1 | TRBV29-1 | . | TRBD2 | 16 | CSVVDGRLAAGGEQFF | TGCAGCGTTGTGGACGGCAGACTAGCGGCCGGAGGTGAGCAGTTCTTC
TRBJ1-2 | TRBV5-1 | . | TRBD1 | 15 | CASSFGGTANYGYTF | TGCGCCAGCAGCTTCGGAGGGACAGCTAACTATGGCTACACCTTC
TRBJ1-1 | TRBV28 | . | . | 12 | CAVDTGNTEAFF | TGTGCTGTTGATACGGGGAACACTGAAGCTTTCTTT
TRBJ1-5 | TRBV6-5 | once | . | 15 | CASRSGPGGNQPQHF | TGTGCCAGCAGATCAGGACCGGGCGGGAATCAGCCCCAGCATTTT
TRBJ1-2 | TRBV27 | . | TRBD1 | 13 | CASPGPTGDGYTF | TGTGCCAGCCCGGGCCCGACAGGGGACGGCTACACCTTC
TRBJ1-3 | TRBV12-5 | . | . | 14 | CASGFQGNGNTIYF | TGTGCTAGTGGTTTTCAGGGAAATGGAAACACCATATATTTT
TRBJ2-5 | TRBV7-2 | . | . | 16 | CASSEVRGYGTETQYF | TGTGCCAGCAGCGAAGTGAGGGGTTACGGGACTGAGACCCAGTACTTC
TRBJ2-3 | TRBV19 | . | TRBD2 | 15 | CASSIGRGSTDTQYF | TGTGCCAGTAGTATCGGGCGGGGGAGCACAGATACGCAGTATTTT
TRBJ1-1 | TRBV2 | . | TRBD1 | 14 | CASSRQGVGTEAFF | TGTGCCAGCAGTAGACAGGGGGTAGGCACTGAAGCTTTCTTT
TRBJ1-2 | TRBV15 | . | TRBD1 | 15 | CATSRGDRGSYGYTF | TGTGCCACCAGCAGAGGGGACAGGGGGTCTTATGGCTACACCTTC
TRBJ2-7 | TRBV18 | once | TRBD2 | 15 | CASSPGTSGSNEQYF | TGTGCCAGCTCACCTGGGACTAGCGGGAGTAACGAGCAGTACTTC
TRBJ1-2 | TRBV7-9 | . | . | 13 | CASTQGGRYGYTF | TGTGCCAGCACCCAGGGTGGAAGGTATGGCTACACCTTC
TRBJ2-2 | TRBV11-3 | . | TRBD2 | 14 | CASSSEAGAGELFF | TGTGCCAGCAGCTCTGAAGCGGGAGCCGGGGAGCTGTTTTTT
TRBJ2-2 | TRBV7-8 | . | . | 17 | CASSLAPTGTNTGELFF | TGTGCCAGCAGCTTAGCCCCTACCGGGACGAACACCGGGGAGCTGTTTTTT
TRBJ2-3 | TRBV5-1 | . | . | 15 | CASSPLGLSTDTQYF | TGCGCCAGCAGCCCGTTGGGGCTAAGCACAGATACGCAGTATTTT
TRBJ2-1 | TRBV27 | . | TRBD2 | 19 | CASSARLAGAWTRHNEQFF | TGTGCCAGCAGTGCCAGGCTAGCGGGGGCCTGGACACGCCACAATGAGCAGTTCTTC
TRBJ2-2 | TRBV11-3 | . | TRBD1 | 18 | CASSSSPGTGLNTGELFF | TGTGCCAGCAGCTCATCCCCTGGGACAGGTTTGAACACCGGGGAGCTGTTTTTT
TRBJ1-1 | TRBV4-1 | . | TRBD1 | 16 | CASSQDKGAKGTEAFF | TGCGCCAGCAGCCAAGATAAGGGGGCGAAGGGTACGGAAGCTTTCTTT
TRBJ1-5 | TRBV10-3 | . | TRBD1 | 15 | CAISTGTVSNQPQHF | TGTGCCATCAGTACGGGGACAGTCAGCAATCAGCCCCAGCATTTT
TRBJ1-2 | TRBV2 | . | . | 14 | CASSVTGAAGAYTF | TGTGCCAGCTCGGTAACAGGAGCTGCCGGAGCATACACCTTC
TRBJ2-2 | TRBV12-5 | . | . | 14 | CASGFGLNTGELFF | TGTGCTAGTGGTTTTGGACTGAACACCGGGGAGCTGTTTTTT
TRBJ2-3 | TRBV5-1 | few | . | 17 | CASSQGPGTSSTDTQYF | TGCGCCAGCAGCCAAGGCCCAGGGACATCTAGCACAGATACGCAGTATTTT
TRBJ2-7 | TRBV7-2 | . | . | 12 | CASSLNTYEQYF | TGTGCCAGCAGCCTGAACACCTACGAGCAGTACTTC
TRBJ2-7 | TRBV5-1 | . | TRBD2 | 16 | CASSLSLLAGAYEQYF | TGCGCCAGCAGCTTGTCCCTCCTAGCGGGGGCCTACGAGCAGTACTTC
TRBJ1-3 | TRBV28 | . | . | 15 | CASSLVGGAGNTIYF | TGTGCCAGCAGTTTAGTGGGGGGGGCCGGAAACACCATATATTTT
TRBJ1-6 | TRBV6-1 | few | . | 15 | CASSDWTSSSSPLHF | TGTGCCAGCAGTGATTGGACAAGCTCCTCATCACCCCTCCACTTT
TRBJ2-1 | TRBV9 | . | TRBD2 | 15 | CASSVVSSGRNEQFF | TGTGCCAGCAGCGTAGTGTCTAGCGGGAGGAATGAGCAGTTCTTC
TRBJ2-7 | TRBV10-3 | . | TRBD1 | 15 | CAISDRNRGLDEQYF | TGTGCCATCAGTGACAGGAACAGGGGGCTCGACGAGCAGTACTTC
TRBJ1-2 | TRBV3-1/TRBV3-2 | . | . | 15 | CASSQAGAPDYGYTF | TGTGCCAGCAGCCAAGCAGGGGCCCCGGACTATGGCTACACCTTC
TRBJ2-3 | TRBV11-3 | . | . | 13 | CASSLASTDTQYF | TGTGCCAGCAGCTTAGCTAGCACAGATACGCAGTATTTT
TRBJ2-5 | TRBV7-2 | . | TRBD2 | 17 | CASSLAGLAGRQETQYF | TGTGCCAGCAGCTTAGCAGGGCTAGCGGGACGACAAGAGACCCAGTACTTC
TRBJ2-7 | TRBV27 | . | TRBD2 | 15 | CASSPLTSGRGEQYF | TGTGCCAGCAGTCCTCTTACTAGCGGGAGAGGCGAGCAGTACTTC
TRBJ1-1 | TRBV15 | . | . | 17 | CATSRVTVLPLNTEAFF | TGTGCCACCAGCAGAGTGACAGTTTTGCCCTTGAACACTGAAGCTTTCTTT
TRBJ2-5 | TRBV5-8 | . | TRBD2 | 17 | CASSTGLAGVYQETQYF | TGTGCCAGCAGCACGGGACTAGCGGGGGTGTACCAAGAGACCCAGTACTTC
TRBJ1-4 | TRBV7-9 | once | . | 15 | CASSPRQLFGEKLFF | TGTGCCAGCAGCCCGCGGCAGCTTTTTGGGGAAAAACTGTTTTTT
TRBJ2-2 | TRBV20-1 | . | . | 13 | CSASRGFTGELFF | TGCAGTGCTAGTCGGGGTTTCACCGGGGAGCTGTTTTTT
TRBJ1-1 | TRBV3-1/TRBV3-2 | . | . | 12 | CASSQGGGTAFF | TGTGCCAGCAGCCAAGGGGGGGGCACGGCTTTCTTT
TRBJ1-1 | TRBV18 | . | TRBD1 | 13 | CASSLGQDTEAFF | TGTGCCAGCTCTCTCGGACAGGACACTGAAGCTTTCTTT
TRBJ2-7 | TRBV6-5 | . | TRBD1 | 13 | CARPTGDIHEQYF | TGTGCCAGGCCGACAGGGGATATCCACGAGCAGTACTTC
TRBJ2-5 | TRBV28 | once | TRBD1 | 13 | CASSLTGGETQYF | TGTGCCAGCAGTTTAACAGGGGGAGAGACCCAGTACTTC
TRBJ2-3 | TRBV7-8 | . | TRBD2 | 19 | CASSLKAGGALGRTDTQYF | TGTGCCAGCAGCTTGAAGGCGGGGGGGGCATTGGGAAGAACAGATACGCAGTATTTT
TRBJ2-4 | TRBV15 | . | TRBD2 | 15 | CATSRDRTSTDIQYF | TGTGCCACCAGCAGAGATAGGACTAGCACGGACATTCAGTACTTC
TRBJ2-6 | TRBV14 | . | . | 18 | CASSQDLRGASGANVLTF | TGTGCCAGCAGCCAAGATCTACGGGGGGCCTCTGGGGCCAACGTCCTGACTTTC
TRBJ1-4 | TRBV27 | . | TRBD1 | 14 | CASSRQGKGEKLFF | TGTGCCAGCAGTAGACAGGGGAAAGGGGAAAAACTGTTTTTT
TRBJ2-4 | TRBV5-1 | . | TRBD2 | 14 | CASSLRTSENIQYF | TGCGCCAGCAGCTTGCGGACTAGCGAAAACATTCAGTACTTC
TRBJ1-1 | TRBV12-3/TRBV12-4 | . | TRBD1 | 12 | CASTDRGTEAFF | TGTGCCAGCACCGACAGGGGCACTGAAGCTTTCTTT
TRBJ2-3 | TRBV2 | . | TRBD2 | 14 | CASGERESPDTQYF | TGTGCCAGCGGGGAGCGGGAGTCGCCAGATACGCAGTATTTT
TRBJ1-1 | TRBV4-1 | . | . | 15 | CASSQDETVNTEAFF | TGCGCCAGCAGCCAAGATGAGACAGTGAACACTGAAGCTTTCTTT
TRBJ1-3 | TRBV6-5 | once | . | 14 | CASSSTRTANTIYF | TGTGCCAGCAGTTCTACACGGACAGCAAACACCATATATTTT
TRBJ2-3 | TRBV19 | . | TRBD1 | 16 | CASSIPQGALGDTQYF | TGTGCCAGTAGTATACCCCAGGGGGCGCTGGGAGATACGCAGTATTTT
TRBJ2-3 | TRBV12-3/TRBV12-4 | . | TRBD2 | 13 | CASSFGRADTQYF | TGTGCCAGCAGTTTTGGGAGGGCAGATACGCAGTATTTT
TRBJ1-2 | TRBV5-8 | . | . | 15 | CASSLVSPGVNGYTF | TGTGCCAGCAGCTTGGTGTCTCCAGGGGTGAATGGCTACACCTTC
TRBJ2-5 | TRBV18 | . | . | 12 | CASSGGEETQYF | TGTGCCAGCTCGGGCGGGGAGGAGACCCAGTACTTC
TRBJ2-3 | TRBV19 | . | TRBD1 | 13 | CASRGQGVDTQYF | TGTGCCAGTAGAGGACAGGGTGTAGATACGCAGTATTTT
TRBJ1-3 | TRBV19 | . | . | 13 | CASNRGSGNTIYF | TGTGCCAGTAACCGGGGCTCTGGAAACACCATATATTTT